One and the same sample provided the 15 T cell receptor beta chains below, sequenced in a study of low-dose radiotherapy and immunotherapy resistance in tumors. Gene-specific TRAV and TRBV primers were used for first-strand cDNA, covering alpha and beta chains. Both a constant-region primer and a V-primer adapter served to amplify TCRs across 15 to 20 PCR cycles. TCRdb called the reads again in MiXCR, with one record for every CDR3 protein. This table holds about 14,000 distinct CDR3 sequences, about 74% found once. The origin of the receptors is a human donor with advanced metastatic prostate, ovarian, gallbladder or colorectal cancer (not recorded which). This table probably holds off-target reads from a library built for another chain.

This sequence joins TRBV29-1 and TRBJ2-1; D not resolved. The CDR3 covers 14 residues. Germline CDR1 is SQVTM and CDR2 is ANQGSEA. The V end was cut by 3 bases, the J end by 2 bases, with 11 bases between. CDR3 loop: CSVDGTPTYNEQFF. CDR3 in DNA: TGCAGCGTTGATGGTACTCCTACCTACAATGAGCAGTTCTTC.

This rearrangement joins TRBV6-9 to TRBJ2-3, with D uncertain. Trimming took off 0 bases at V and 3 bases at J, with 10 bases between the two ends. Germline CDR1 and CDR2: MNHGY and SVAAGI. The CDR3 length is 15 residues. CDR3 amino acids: CASSYSRSGTDTQYF. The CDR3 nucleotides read TGTGCCAGCAGTTATTCTCGATCGGGTACAGATACGCAGTATTTT.

CDR3 sequence: CASSTRTGDYEQYF. CDR3 nucleotides: TGTGCCAGCAGCACTCGGACGGGGGACTACGAGCAGTACTTC. The chain is built from TRBV11-2 and TRBJ2-7, with a tentative D call TRBD2 (6 bases). CDR1 SGHAT and CDR2 FQNNGV come from the germline V gene. The V and J ends lost 5 bases and 3 bases respectively, with 14 bases between them. This CDR3 is built from 14 residues.

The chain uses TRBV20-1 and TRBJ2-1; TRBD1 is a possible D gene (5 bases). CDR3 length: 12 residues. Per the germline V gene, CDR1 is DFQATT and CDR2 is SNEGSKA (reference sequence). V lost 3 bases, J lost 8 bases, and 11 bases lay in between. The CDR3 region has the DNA TGCAGTGCTAGGGGGCCCCCCTATGAGCAGTTCTTC. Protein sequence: CSARGPPYEQFF.

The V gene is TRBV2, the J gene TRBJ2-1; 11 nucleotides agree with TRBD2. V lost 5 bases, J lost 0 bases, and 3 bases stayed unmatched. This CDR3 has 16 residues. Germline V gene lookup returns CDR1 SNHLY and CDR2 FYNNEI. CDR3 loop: CASSPTSGVSYNEQFF. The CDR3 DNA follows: TGTGCCAGCAGTCCGACTAGCGGGGTCTCCTACAATGAGCAGTTCTTC.

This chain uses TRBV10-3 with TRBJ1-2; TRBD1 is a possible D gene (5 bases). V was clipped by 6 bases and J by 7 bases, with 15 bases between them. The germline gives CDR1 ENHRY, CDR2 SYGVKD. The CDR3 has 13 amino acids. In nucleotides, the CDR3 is TGTGCCATCAGGAAGGAAGGGGCGTCTGGCTACACCTTC. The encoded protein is CAIRKEGASGYTF.

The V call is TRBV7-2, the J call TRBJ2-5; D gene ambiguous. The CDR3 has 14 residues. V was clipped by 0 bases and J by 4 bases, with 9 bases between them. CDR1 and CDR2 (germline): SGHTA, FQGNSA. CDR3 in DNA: TGTGCCAGCAGCTTAGCCCGACACGCAGAGACCCAGTACTTC. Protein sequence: CASSLARHAETQYF.

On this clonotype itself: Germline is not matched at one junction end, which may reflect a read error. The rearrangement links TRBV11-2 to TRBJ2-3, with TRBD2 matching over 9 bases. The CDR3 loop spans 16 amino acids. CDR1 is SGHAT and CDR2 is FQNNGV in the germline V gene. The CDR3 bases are TGTGCCAGCAGCTTATTAGCGGGGGAGACCACAAATACGCAGTATTTT. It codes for CASSLLAGETTNTQYF. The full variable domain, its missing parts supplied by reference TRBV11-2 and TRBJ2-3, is EAGVAQSPRYKIIEKRQSVAFWCNPISGHATLYWYQQILGQGPKLLIQFQNNGVVDDSQLPKDRFSAERLKGVDSTLKIQPAKLEDSAVYLCASSLLAGETTNTQYFGPGTRLTVL.

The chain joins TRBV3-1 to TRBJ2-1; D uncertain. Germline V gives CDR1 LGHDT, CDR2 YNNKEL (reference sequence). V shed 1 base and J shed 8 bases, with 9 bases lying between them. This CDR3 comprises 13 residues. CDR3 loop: CASSQAKHYEQFF. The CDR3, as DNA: TGTGCCAGCAGCCAAGCGAAGCACTATGAGCAGTTCTTC.

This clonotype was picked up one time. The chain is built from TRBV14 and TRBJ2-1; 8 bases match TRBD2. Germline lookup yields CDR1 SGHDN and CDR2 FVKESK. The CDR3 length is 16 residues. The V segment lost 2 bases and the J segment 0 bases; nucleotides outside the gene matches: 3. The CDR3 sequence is CASSQLGTSSYNEQFF. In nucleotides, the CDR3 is TGTGCCAGCAGCCAACTCGGGACTAGCTCCTACAATGAGCAGTTCTTC.

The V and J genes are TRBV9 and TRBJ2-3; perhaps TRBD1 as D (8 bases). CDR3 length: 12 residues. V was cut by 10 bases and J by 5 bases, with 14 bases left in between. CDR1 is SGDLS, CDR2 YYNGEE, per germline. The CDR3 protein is CAGQGLQDTQYF. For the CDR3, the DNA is TGTGCCGGACAGGGACTACAAGATACGCAGTATTTT.

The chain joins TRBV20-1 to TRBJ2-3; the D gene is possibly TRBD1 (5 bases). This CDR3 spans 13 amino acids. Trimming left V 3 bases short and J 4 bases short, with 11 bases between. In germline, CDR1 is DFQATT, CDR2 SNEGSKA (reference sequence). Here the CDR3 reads CSASSGFSDTQYF. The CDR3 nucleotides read TGCAGTGCTAGTTCAGGGTTTTCAGATACGCAGTATTTT.

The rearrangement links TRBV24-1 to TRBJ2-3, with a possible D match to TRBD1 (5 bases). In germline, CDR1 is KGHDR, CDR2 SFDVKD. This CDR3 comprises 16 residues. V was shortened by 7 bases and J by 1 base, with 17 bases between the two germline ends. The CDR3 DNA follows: TGTGCCACCAGCCGGTCCTCAGGGTGGGGCACAGATACGCAGTATTTT. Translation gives CATSRSSGWGTDTQYF.

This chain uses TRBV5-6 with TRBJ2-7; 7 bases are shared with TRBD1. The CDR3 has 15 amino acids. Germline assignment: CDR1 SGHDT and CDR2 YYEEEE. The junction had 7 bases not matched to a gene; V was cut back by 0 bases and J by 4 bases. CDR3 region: CASSLAPTGLYEQYF. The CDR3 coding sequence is TGTGCCAGCAGCTTGGCCCCGACAGGGTTGTACGAGCAGTACTTC.

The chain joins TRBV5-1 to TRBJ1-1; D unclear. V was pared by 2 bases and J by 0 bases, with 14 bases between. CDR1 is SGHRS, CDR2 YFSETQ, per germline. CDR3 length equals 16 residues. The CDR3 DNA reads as TGCGCCAGCAGCTTAGGGTCTGGAGGGCTGAACACTGAAGCTTTCTTT. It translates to CASSLGSGGLNTEAFF.